These 18 T cell receptor beta chains were sequenced from one sample in a study of Graves' ophthalmopathy and Graves' hyperthyroidism. TCR beta CDR3 regions were amplified from RNA transcripts. The authors performed first-round RT-PCR with HTBI primers and then a second-round multiplex PCR. TCRdb reprocessed the multiplex PCR reads via MiXCR and lists one record per CDR3 protein. Of about 590,000 distinct CDR3 sequences in the sample, under 45% are singletons; the top ten hold roughly 4%. The sample taken for sequencing was peripheral blood or thyroid tissue (not recorded which). The receptors originated from an adult man with Graves' hyperthyroidism.

This clonotype has just one count. A much larger clone differs by one base, so this may be a read error. The rearrangement uses TRBV12-5 and TRBJ2-7; a possible D gene is TRBD2 (5 bases). Germline V lookup: CDR1 LGHNT, CDR2 FRNRAP. This CDR3 is built from 13 residues. The ends were cut back, 7 bases at V and 3 bases at J, with 13 bases in the middle. The chain's CDR3 is CASAPGIIYEQYF. The CDR3, as DNA: TGTGCTAGTGCCCCCGGGATCATCTACGAGCAGTACTTC. Variable domain in full (rest from reference TRBV12-5 and TRBJ2-7): DARVTQTPRHKVTEMGQEVTMRCQPILGHNTVFWYRQTMMQGLELLAYFRNRAPLDDSGMPKDRFSAEMPDATLATLKIQPSEPRDSAVYFCASAPGIIYEQYFGPGTRLTVT.

The rearrangement joins TRBV7-9 to TRBJ2-7, with D perhaps matching TRBD1 (6 bases). The CDR3 totals 13 residues. The germline V and J ends were trimmed by 8 bases and 3 bases, with 14 bases remaining between them. Germline CDR1 and CDR2: SEHNR and FQNEAQ (reference sequence). CDR3 amino acids: CASGAGTSYEQYF. The CDR3 DNA reads as TGTGCCAGCGGCGCCGGGACAAGCTACGAGCAGTACTTC. Drawing the rest from reference TRBV7-9 and TRBJ2-7, the complete variable domain is DTGVSQNPRHKITKRGQNVTFRCDPISEHNRLYWYRQTLGQGPEFLTYFQNEAQLEKSRLLSDRFSAERPKGSFSTLEIQRTEQGDSAMYLCASGAGTSYEQYFGPGTRLTVT.

Many counts were recorded for this clonotype. The chain carries TRBV19 and TRBJ1-2; the D gene is possibly TRBD1 (5 bases). The germline CDR1 and CDR2 sequences are LNHDA and SQIVND (reference sequence). The CDR3 has 15 amino acids. With 4 bases removed from V and 4 bases from J, the gap between germline ends came to 16 bases. The CDR3 DNA is TGTGCCAGTAGTAATCTCGGGGGAACCCCCTATGGCTACACCTTC. Translation gives CASSNLGGTPYGYTF.

The chain joins TRBV7-2 to TRBJ1-4; 9 nucleotides align to TRBD1. Germline assignment: CDR1 SGHTA and CDR2 FQGNSA. The ends lost 5 bases at V and 2 bases at J; junction bases unmatched: 9. The CDR3 sequence is 17 residues long. Here the CDR3 DNA reads TGTGCCAGCAGCCCCGGACAGGGGCGGTCGACTAATGAAAAACTGTTTTTT. Amino acids: CASSPGQGRSTNEKLFF.

There are many counts of this clonotype. V gene TRBV7-2 combines with J gene TRBJ1-1; 9 bases match TRBD1. The CDR3 sequence is 15 residues long. The germline V gene has CDR1 SGHTA and CDR2 FQGNSA. With 3 bases clipped from V and 3 bases from J, the junction kept 5 bases outside the gene matches. CDR3 in DNA: TGTGCCAGCAGCTTCGAACAGGGGGCCCACACTGAAGCTTTCTTT. Translating gives CASSFEQGAHTEAFF. Full variable domain (remainder filled in from reference TRBV7-2 and TRBJ1-1): GAGVSQSPSNKVTEKGKDVELRCDPISGHTALYWYRQSLGQGLEFLIYFQGNSAPDKSGLPSDRFSAERTGGSVSTLTIQRTQQEDSAVYLCASSFEQGAHTEAFFGQGTRLTVV.

The chain joins TRBV12-3 or TRBV12-4 to TRBJ2-3; 11 nucleotides agree with TRBD1. V shed 6 bases and J 1 base; nucleotides not matched to a gene: 3. The CDR3 is 15 residues long. CDR3 nucleotides: TGTGCCAGCAGAGGGGGACAGGGGGGCACAGATACGCAGTATTTT. Amino acid sequence: CASRGGQGGTDTQYF.

The gene calls are TRBV19 and TRBJ1-5, with 9 bases lining up with TRBD1. Germline V gives CDR1 LNHDA, CDR2 SQIVND (reference sequence). V lost 5 bases to trimming and J lost 4 bases; unmatched junction nucleotides: 6. The CDR3 extends over 15 amino acids. DNA for the CDR3: TGTGCCAGTAGTGACAGGGGGTTCCCTAATCAGCCCCAGCATTTT. The encoded protein is CASSDRGFPNQPQHF.

V and J are TRBV7-9 and TRBJ2-7; 10 bases map to TRBD2. V gave up 11 bases and J gave up 3 bases; unmatched junction bases: 7. Germline CDR1 is SEHNR and CDR2 is FQNEAQ (reference sequence). The CDR3 length is 13 residues. DNA of the CDR3: TGTGCCGTCGTACGGACTAGCGGCTACGAGCAGTACTTC. Translation gives CAVVRTSGYEQYF.

This clonotype appeared once. The chain carries TRBV7-9 and TRBJ2-1, with 8 bases that match TRBD1. J was trimmed by 8 bases and V by 4 bases; bases with no gene match: 7. The germline gives CDR1 SEHNR, CDR2 FQNEAQ (reference sequence). CDR3 length equals 14 residues. The chain's CDR3 is CASSSRQGIHEQFF. In DNA, the CDR3 is TGTGCCAGCAGCTCGCGACAGGGGATCCATGAGCAGTTCTTC. The entire variable domain, with the rest obtained from reference TRBV7-9 and TRBJ2-1, is as follows: DTGVSQNPRHKITKRGQNVTFRCDPISEHNRLYWYRQTLGQGPEFLTYFQNEAQLEKSRLLSDRFSAERPKGSFSTLEIQRTEQGDSAMYLCASSSRQGIHEQFFGPGTRLTVL.

As regards this clonotype: This clone may be a read error of a much larger clone one base away. The chain employs TRBV2 and TRBJ2-2; possibly TRBD1 for D (5 bases). The CDR3 extends over 16 amino acids. CDR1 is SNHLY and CDR2 is FYNNEI in the germline V gene. V lost 3 bases and J 4 bases, leaving 15 bases between the germline ends. CDR3 in amino acids: CASSDLGQWITGELFF. CDR3 DNA: TGTGCCAGCAGTGATCTGGGGCAGTGGATCACCGGGGAGCTGTTTTTT.

The sample holds many counts of this clonotype. This chain joins TRBV7-8 and TRBJ1-2, with D unclear. The CDR3 spans 14 residues. V lost 0 bases and J 8 bases, leaving 13 bases between the germline ends. Germline CDR1 reads SGHVS; CDR2 reads FQNEAQ. CDR3 in amino acids: CASSLATPLGGYTF. The CDR3 nucleotides are TGTGCCAGCAGCTTAGCGACCCCCCTCGGCGGCTACACCTTC.

This clonotype was detected ten times or more. This chain joins TRBV6-1 and TRBJ1-5, with D hard to call. Looked up from germline, CDR1 is MNHNS and CDR2 is SASEGT. This CDR3 comprises 16 residues. Trimming cost V 0 bases and J 5 bases, with 14 bases left between them. This chain's CDR3 is CASSEAGPRLDQPQHF. CDR3 DNA: TGTGCCAGCAGTGAAGCAGGGCCAAGGTTAGATCAGCCCCAGCATTTT.

This chain joins TRBV4-3 and TRBJ2-5, with D tentatively TRBD1 or TRBD2 (7 bases each). The germline V gene has CDR1 LGHNA and CDR2 YSLEER. The CDR3 length is 16 residues. Trimming stripped 0 bases from V and 3 bases from J, with 14 bases between. The CDR3 loop is CASSQDQAGTEETQYF. For the CDR3, the DNA is TGCGCCAGCAGCCAAGATCAAGCGGGGACAGAAGAGACCCAGTACTTC.

The chain carries TRBV30 and TRBJ2-7, with D maybe TRBD2 (5 bases). The CDR3 is 15 amino acids. CDR1 and CDR2 (germline): GTSNPN, SVGIG (reference sequence). V was trimmed by 7 bases and J by 1 base, leaving 20 bases between them. CDR3 nucleotide sequence: TGTGCCTTTCGGGGATACCGACTGACTTCCTACGAGCAGTACTTC. Its translation: CAFRGYRLTSYEQYF. Complete variable domain (other parts from reference TRBV30 and TRBJ2-7): SQTIHQWPATLVQPVGSPLSLECTVEGTSNPNLYWYRQAAGRGLQLLFYSVGIGQISSEVPQNLSASRPQDRQFILSSKKLLLSDSGFYLCAFRGYRLTSYEQYFGPGTRLTVT.

The chain couples TRBV5-4 to TRBJ1-6, with D uncertain. Germline V gene data show CDR1 as SGHNT and CDR2 as YYREEE (reference sequence). V was pared by 2 bases and J by 5 bases, with 8 bases between. The CDR3 length is 14 residues. CDR3 amino acids: CASSLGINNSPLHF. The DNA for the CDR3 is TGTGCCAGCAGCTTAGGAATTAATAATTCACCCCTCCACTTT.

With respect to this clonotype: A much larger clone is a single base away; this may be a read error. The chain employs TRBV14 and TRBJ1-3, with 7 nucleotides matching TRBD1. This CDR3 is built from 16 residues. Germline assignment: CDR1 SGHDN and CDR2 FVKESK. CDR3 sequence: CAGSLGTDASGNTIYF. The CDR3 coding sequence is TGTGCCGGCAGCCTGGGGACAGATGCCTCTGGAAACACCATATATTTT. The whole variable domain, filled in from reference TRBV14 and TRBJ1-3, reads EAGVTQFPSHSVIEKGQTVTLRCDPISGHDNLYWYRRVMGKEIKFLLHFVKESKQDESGMPNNRFLAERTGGTYSTLKVQPAELEDSGVYFCAGSLGTDASGNTIYFGEGSWLTVV.

This clonotype was found many times. The chain joins TRBV7-9 to TRBJ2-5; D uncertain. V was clipped by 0 bases and J by 10 bases, with 18 bases between them. CDR3 length: 15 amino acids. Germline V gene lookup returns CDR1 SEHNR and CDR2 FQNEAQ (reference sequence). The chain's CDR3 is CASSLAGRLGLGQYF. CDR3 nucleotides: TGTGCCAGCAGCTTAGCCGGGCGGCTCGGGTTAGGCCAGTACTTC.

The chain uses TRBV7-9 and TRBJ2-7; no definite D call. TRBJ2-1 matches the DNA end more closely, so the J call is doubtful. The CDR3 consists of 11 residues. Germline V gene sequence: CDR1 SEHNR, CDR2 FQNEAQ (reference sequence). The CDR3 region has the DNA TGTGCCAGCAGCTTAGGAGCTGAGCAGTTCTTC. Encoded protein: CASSLGAEQFF.